A selection of T cell receptor beta chains follows, all from one sample in a study of blood T cell repertoires in COVID-19. TCRdb's table, derived via immunoSEQ multiplex PCR, lists solely in-frame clones and lacks some. The top ten clones hold around 1.2% of a sample with hundreds of thousands of clones, 70% to 90% of them seen once. What was sequenced was peripheral blood. The origin of the receptors is a man in his 70s with acute or convalescent COVID-19. Each CDR3 is given with its conserved first and last residue. D genes are given only for firm matches. A clone size is listed for some rows: how often the clone was seen (once, few, many), or a class if it is expanded.

j_call: TRBJ2-1
clone_size: NA
v_call: TRBV11-2
d_call: TRBD2
cdr3_aa: CASSLAGTRGLEQFF
cdr3_nt: TGTGCCAGCAGCTTAGCTGGGACTAGGGGCCTGGAGCAGTTCTTC

j_call: TRBJ1-5
clone_size: NA
v_call: TRBV21-1
d_call: NA
cdr3_aa: CASSIGTGYQPQHF
cdr3_nt: TGTGCCAGCAGCATTGGGACAGGGTATCAGCCCCAGCATTTT

j_call: TRBJ2-7
clone_size: NA
v_call: TRBV28
d_call: NA
cdr3_aa: CASTAGVSSSYEQYF
cdr3_nt: TGTGCCAGCACCGCAGGTGTATCGAGCTCCTACGAGCAGTACTTC

j_call: TRBJ1-3
clone_size: NA
v_call: TRBV9
d_call: TRBD1
cdr3_aa: CASSVGGQANSGNTIYF
cdr3_nt: TGTGCCAGCAGCGTAGGGGGACAGGCCAACTCTGGAAACACCATATATTTT

j_call: TRBJ2-5
clone_size: NA
v_call: TRBV18
d_call: NA
cdr3_aa: CASSPTQGNQETQYF
cdr3_nt: TGTGCCAGCTCACCGACCCAGGGAAACCAAGAGACCCAGTACTTC

j_call: TRBJ2-2
clone_size: NA
v_call: TRBV7-2
d_call: TRBD1
cdr3_aa: CASSLDRANTGELFF
cdr3_nt: TGTGCCAGCAGCTTGGACAGGGCGAACACCGGGGAGCTGTTTTTT

j_call: TRBJ1-6
clone_size: NA
v_call: TRBV10-3
d_call: TRBD1
cdr3_aa: CAISELGQGNSPLHF
cdr3_nt: TGTGCCATCAGTGAGTTGGGACAGGGTAATTCACCCCTCCACTTT

j_call: TRBJ2-1
clone_size: NA
v_call: TRBV28
d_call: NA
cdr3_aa: CASVRGRPYNEQFF
cdr3_nt: TGTGCCAGCGTGCGGGGGCGTCCTTACAATGAGCAGTTCTTC

j_call: TRBJ2-5
clone_size: NA
v_call: TRBV18
d_call: TRBD1
cdr3_aa: CASSPGQGETQYF
cdr3_nt: TGTGCCAGCTCTCCCGGACAGGGAGAGACCCAGTACTTC

j_call: TRBJ1-1
clone_size: NA
v_call: TRBV4-3
d_call: NA
cdr3_aa: CASSQAPLDRGAFF
cdr3_nt: TGCGCCAGCAGCCAAGCTCCCCTAGATAGGGGAGCTTTCTTT

j_call: TRBJ2-1
clone_size: once
v_call: TRBV5-1
d_call: TRBD2
cdr3_aa: CASTSGTSGLGEQFF
cdr3_nt: TGCGCCAGCACCTCCGGGACTAGCGGGTTGGGTGAGCAGTTCTTC

j_call: TRBJ1-6
clone_size: few
v_call: TRBV28
d_call: NA
cdr3_aa: CASSLYRDPAVVDSPLHF
cdr3_nt: TGTGCCAGCAGTTTATACAGGGACCCGGCGGTTGTAGATTCACCCCTCCACTTT

j_call: TRBJ2-1
clone_size: NA
v_call: TRBV27
d_call: TRBD1
cdr3_aa: CASSSRLTGGNEQFF
cdr3_nt: TGTGCCAGCAGTTCGCGTTTGACAGGGGGGAATGAGCAGTTCTTC

j_call: TRBJ2-6
clone_size: NA
v_call: TRBV5-1
d_call: NA
cdr3_aa: CASSLVRGSGANVLTF
cdr3_nt: TGCGCCAGCAGCTTGGTAAGGGGCTCTGGGGCCAACGTCCTGACTTTC

j_call: TRBJ2-1
clone_size: NA
v_call: TRBV10-3
d_call: TRBD1
cdr3_aa: CAISESWGQGYNEQFF
cdr3_nt: TGTGCCATCAGTGAGTCGTGGGGACAGGGGTACAATGAGCAGTTCTTC

j_call: TRBJ2-7
clone_size: NA
v_call: TRBV4-3
d_call: NA
cdr3_aa: CASSQVYDRSTYEQYF
cdr3_nt: TGCGCCAGCAGCCAAGTTTACGACAGGTCCACCTACGAGCAGTACTTC

j_call: TRBJ2-3
clone_size: NA
v_call: TRBV11-2
d_call: NA
cdr3_aa: CASSLGLGSPLTDTQYF
cdr3_nt: TGTGCCAGCAGCTTGGGCCTCGGGAGCCCTCTTACAGATACGCAGTATTTT

j_call: TRBJ1-1
clone_size: once
v_call: TRBV5-1
d_call: TRBD1
cdr3_aa: CASSEHRGRTEAFF
cdr3_nt: TGCGCCAGCAGCGAGCACAGGGGTAGGACTGAAGCTTTCTTT

j_call: TRBJ1-4
clone_size: NA
v_call: TRBV6-5
d_call: NA
cdr3_aa: CASSSLSGEKLFF
cdr3_nt: TGTGCCAGCAGCTCACTATCCGGTGAAAAACTGTTTTTT

j_call: TRBJ1-1
clone_size: NA
v_call: TRBV18
d_call: TRBD1
cdr3_aa: CASSPPGQGRTEAFF
cdr3_nt: TGTGCCAGCTCACCCCCGGGACAGGGCCGCACTGAAGCTTTCTTT

j_call: TRBJ2-7
clone_size: NA
v_call: TRBV2
d_call: NA
cdr3_aa: CASSVKQGHEQYF
cdr3_nt: TGTGCCAGCAGTGTGAAACAGGGCCACGAGCAGTACTTC

j_call: TRBJ2-7
clone_size: NA
v_call: TRBV18
d_call: TRBD2
cdr3_aa: CASSPPAGAHEQYF
cdr3_nt: TGTGCCAGCTCACCTCCGGCGGGAGCCCACGAGCAGTACTTC

j_call: TRBJ2-7
clone_size: NA
v_call: TRBV7-2
d_call: NA
cdr3_aa: CASSSRQVLSYEQYF
cdr3_nt: TGTGCCAGCAGCTCCCGACAGGTCCTATCCTACGAGCAGTACTTC

j_call: TRBJ2-3
clone_size: NA
v_call: TRBV19
d_call: TRBD1
cdr3_aa: CASRGRDSRTDTQYF
cdr3_nt: TGTGCCAGTAGGGGAAGGGACAGTCGCACAGATACGCAGTATTTT

j_call: TRBJ1-2
clone_size: NA
v_call: TRBV9
d_call: TRBD1
cdr3_aa: CASSLGTGLNYGYTF
cdr3_nt: TGTGCCAGCAGCCTAGGGACAGGATTAAACTATGGCTACACCTTC

j_call: TRBJ2-3
clone_size: NA
v_call: TRBV10-3
d_call: TRBD2
cdr3_aa: CAIRAGLAGGTDTQYF
cdr3_nt: TGTGCCATCAGGGCGGGGCTAGCGGGGGGCACAGATACGCAGTATTTT

j_call: TRBJ1-6
clone_size: NA
v_call: TRBV30
d_call: NA
cdr3_aa: CAWSAHTGNSPLHF
cdr3_nt: TGTGCCTGGAGTGCCCATACAGGGAATTCACCCCTCCACTTT

j_call: TRBJ1-1
clone_size: once
v_call: TRBV30
d_call: TRBD1
cdr3_aa: CAWRGGWTEAFF
cdr3_nt: TGTGCCTGGAGAGGGGGCTGGACTGAAGCTTTCTTT

j_call: TRBJ2-2
clone_size: NA
v_call: TRBV18
d_call: TRBD1
cdr3_aa: CASSKTGARELFF
cdr3_nt: TGTGCCAGCTCAAAGACAGGGGCGAGGGAGCTGTTTTTT

j_call: TRBJ2-1
clone_size: NA
v_call: TRBV4-1
d_call: TRBD1
cdr3_aa: CASSWGQGGYNEQFF
cdr3_nt: TGCGCCAGCAGCTGGGGACAGGGAGGCTACAATGAGCAGTTCTTC

j_call: TRBJ1-3
clone_size: NA
v_call: TRBV15
d_call: NA
cdr3_aa: CATSRDHGGSGNTIYF
cdr3_nt: TGTGCCACCAGCAGAGATCACGGAGGATCGGGAAACACCATATATTTT

j_call: TRBJ1-6
clone_size: few
v_call: TRBV9
d_call: TRBD1
cdr3_aa: CASSVAPAGGANSPLHF
cdr3_nt: TGTGCCAGCAGCGTAGCTCCGGCAGGGGGAGCTAATTCACCCCTCCACTTT

j_call: TRBJ1-2
clone_size: NA
v_call: TRBV28
d_call: NA
cdr3_aa: CASTRNYGYTF
cdr3_nt: TGTGCCAGCACCCGGAACTATGGCTACACCTTC

j_call: TRBJ1-3
clone_size: NA
v_call: TRBV18
d_call: NA
cdr3_aa: CASSPPQGSGNTIYF
cdr3_nt: TGTGCCAGCTCACCACCACAGGGTTCGGGAAACACCATATATTTT

j_call: TRBJ2-3
clone_size: NA
v_call: TRBV28
d_call: NA
cdr3_aa: CASSLPWGAGEVDTQYF
cdr3_nt: TGTGCCAGCAGTTTACCCTGGGGGGCGGGAGAGGTAGATACGCAGTATTTT

j_call: TRBJ2-3
clone_size: NA
v_call: TRBV11-3
d_call: TRBD1
cdr3_aa: CASSLQGAGTDTQYF
cdr3_nt: TGTGCCAGCAGCTTGCAGGGGGCCGGCACAGATACGCAGTATTTT

j_call: TRBJ2-1
clone_size: few
v_call: TRBV6-4
d_call: TRBD2
cdr3_aa: CASSETSGSYNEQFF
cdr3_nt: TGTGCCAGCAGCGAAACTAGCGGTTCCTACAATGAGCAGTTCTTC

j_call: TRBJ2-5
clone_size: NA
v_call: TRBV7-7
d_call: TRBD2
cdr3_aa: CASSPSGSNQETQYF
cdr3_nt: TGTGCCAGCAGCCCTAGCGGGAGCAACCAAGAGACCCAGTACTTC

j_call: TRBJ2-3
clone_size: NA
v_call: TRBV7-2
d_call: NA
cdr3_aa: CASSFTEQTTSGSYTQYF
cdr3_nt: TGTGCCAGCAGCTTCACGGAGCAGACGACCTCCGGCTCATATACGCAGTATTTT

j_call: TRBJ2-5
clone_size: NA
v_call: TRBV5-1
d_call: NA
cdr3_aa: CASSLSGRETQYF
cdr3_nt: TGCGCCAGCAGCTTGTCGGGTAGAGAGACCCAGTACTTC

j_call: TRBJ2-1
clone_size: few
v_call: TRBV19
d_call: NA
cdr3_aa: CASSIGLYNEQFF
cdr3_nt: TGTGCCAGTAGTATAGGACTTTACAATGAGCAGTTCTTC

j_call: TRBJ1-6
clone_size: NA
v_call: TRBV4-3
d_call: NA
cdr3_aa: CASSHGQQNSPLHF
cdr3_nt: TGCGCCAGCAGCCACGGACAGCAAAATTCACCCCTCCACTTT